This TCR beta chain was recorded in a study of shared clonotypes between healthy human individuals. Looking at the study overall: CD8 memory received one plate per donor, CD8 naive two, CD4 memory three and CD4 naive three.

Partitioning of CD4+ cells yielded a CD45RA+ naive subset and a CD45RA-negative memory subset. For this clone: Its antigen is not identified. Distinct nucleotide sequences in the sample also encode this CDR3.

The CDR3 has 15 amino acids. Trimming cost V 0 bases and J 0 bases, with 10 bases left between them. Germline-derived CDR1 and CDR2 are SGHRS and YFSETQ. General study points: A few donors had around 5% of their naive CD4 clonotypes in common.

Repertoires were generated with immunoSEQ multiplex PCR, while TCRdb's copy carries only in-frame clones and drops some. The table records 2 million to 2.5 million clones, over 90% of them present only once. V is TRBV5-1 and J is TRBJ2-7, with D perhaps matching TRBD1 or TRBD2 (5 bases each). The material sequenced was naive CD4+ T cells from PBMCs. As to subset: CD45RA+ positively selected. The sequence came from a man between 18 and 29 years old in good health. Some clones in this sample may be carry-over from other donors' samples. The CDR3 bases are TGCGCCAGCAGCTTGGCAGCAGGGAGCTCCTACGAGCAGTACTTC. It is translated as CASSLAAGSSYEQYF.